What follows are 21 T cell receptor beta chains derived from one specimen sequenced in a study of shared clonotypes between healthy human individuals. Sequencing was performed with immunoSEQ multiplex PCR; in TCRdb, only in-frame clones are kept and a portion is missing. The data contain millions of clones, approximately 95% of them seen just once; the ten biggest clones take up approximately 0.13%. Sample: naive CD4+ T cells sorted from blood. Specified subset: CD45RA+ positively selected. These receptors all come from a man between 18 and 35 years old in good health.

This chain links TRBV10-1 with TRBJ2-2; 10 bases match TRBD1. CDR1 and CDR2 (germline): WNHNN, SYGVQD (reference sequence). This CDR3 is built from 18 residues. Unmatched junction bases numbered 10, after V lost 3 bases and J lost 3 bases. The CDR3 protein is CASSDPPGTGAYTGELFF. The CDR3 bases are TGCGCCAGCAGTGACCCCCCGGGGACAGGGGCCTACACCGGGGAGCTGTTTTTT.

The CDR3 here is CASSPGQGPRSNQPQHF. CDR3 DNA sequence: TGTGCCAGCAGTCCGGGACAGGGACCGCGGAGCAATCAGCCCCAGCATTTT. The V and J genes are TRBV28 and TRBJ1-5; 9 bases map to TRBD1. The CDR3 consists of 17 residues. Germline CDR1 is MDHEN and CDR2 is SYDVKM. The trim removed 5 bases at V and 1 base at J, leaving 9 bases unmatched.

This chain links TRBV15 with TRBJ1-4; D might be TRBD1 (5 bases). The CDR3 has 16 amino acids. Between the trimmed V and J ends, which lost 0 bases and 6 bases, there was a span of 14 bases. Germline V gene sequence: CDR1 LNHNV, CDR2 YYDKDF (reference sequence). CDR3 protein: CATSRDGKGQDEKLFF. The CDR3 DNA reads TGTGCCACCAGCAGAGATGGGAAGGGGCAGGATGAAAAACTGTTTTTT. Full variable domain (outside the CDR3, taken from reference TRBV15 and TRBJ1-4): DAMVIQNPRYQVTQFGKPVTLSCSQTLNHNVMYWYQQKSSQAPKLLFHYYDKDFNNEADTPDNFQSRRPNTSFCFLDIRSPGLGDTAMYLCATSRDGKGQDEKLFFGSGTQLSVL.

The chain links TRBV11-2 to TRBJ2-1, with 7 bases fitting TRBD1. The length of the CDR3 is 16 residues. V shed 5 bases and J 1 base; nucleotides not matched to a gene: 8. Germline V gene data show CDR1 as SGHAT and CDR2 as FQNNGV. CDR3 sequence reads: CASSPEGGKSYNEQFF. DNA for the CDR3: TGTGCCAGCAGCCCTGAAGGGGGCAAGTCCTACAATGAGCAGTTCTTC.

This chain links TRBV6-1 with TRBJ2-3; D possibly matches TRBD1 or TRBD2 (5 bases each). CDR1 and CDR2 from the germline V gene are MNHNS and SASEGT. Trimming stripped 1 base from V and 4 bases from J, with 12 bases between. There are 15 residues in the CDR3. The CDR3 reads CASSEGGSRPDTQYF. The CDR3 nucleotides read TGTGCCAGCAGTGAAGGGGGGTCCCGGCCAGATACGCAGTATTTT.

The genes are TRBV5-8 and TRBJ2-7; TRBD1 matches at 9 bases. In germline, CDR1 is SGHTS, CDR2 YDEGEE. The CDR3 is 15 residues long. The V and J ends lost 4 bases and 2 bases, in that order; junction bases with no gene match: 7. CDR3 region: CASSPQGQGPYEQYF. The CDR3 region has the DNA TGTGCCAGCAGCCCCCAGGGACAGGGACCCTACGAGCAGTACTTC.

The chain combines TRBV30 with TRBJ2-7; D is possibly TRBD2 (6 bases). Germline CDR1 is GTSNPN and CDR2 is SVGIG (reference sequence). The CDR3 has 13 amino acids. V was cut by 2 bases and J by 3 bases, with 11 bases left in between. CDR3 residues: CAWSRGGGYEQYF. DNA for the CDR3: TGTGCCTGGAGTCGTGGGGGAGGCTACGAGCAGTACTTC.

Only one count was recorded for this clone. V is TRBV10-3 and J is TRBJ1-1; 12 bases fit TRBD1. The V segment lost 11 bases and the J segment 6 bases; nucleotides outside the gene matches: 10. The CDR3 covers 14 residues. The germline V gene has CDR1 ENHRY and CDR2 SYGVKD. The CDR3 region has the DNA TGTGCCGCGCGGGACAGGGGGCAAAGTGCTGAAGCTTTCTTT. Encoded protein: CAARDRGQSAEAFF.

The chain links TRBV30 to TRBJ1-1; D gene uncertain. The CDR3 extends over 17 amino acids. CDR1 is GTSNPN, CDR2 SVGIG, per germline (reference sequence). V was shortened by 2 bases and J by 3 bases, with 22 bases between the two germline ends. CDR3 sequence (DNA): TGTGCCTGGAGTCGACCCAGTTGGGTCAGGAGGGACACTGAAGCTTTCTTT. It codes for CAWSRPSWVRRDTEAFF.

The chain has TRBV25-1 and TRBJ2-2, with 8 bases identical to TRBD1. The CDR3 spans 15 residues. The germline V gene encodes CDR1 MGHDK and CDR2 SYGVNS. Trimming took 4 bases from V and 3 from J; bases not matched to a gene: 4. The CDR3 nucleotides read TGTGCCAGCAGTGGCAGGGGGCGGTACACCGGGGAGCTGTTTTTT. Its translation: CASSGRGRYTGELFF.

This chain uses TRBV5-1 with TRBJ2-2, with TRBD1 identical over 10 bases. CDR3 length: 17 amino acids. V trimming: 1 base; J trimming: 4 bases; junction bases outside the gene matches: 7. Germline V gives CDR1 SGHRS, CDR2 YFSETQ. The CDR3 bases are TGCGCCAGCAGCTTGTCACCGGGACAGGGGAGCACCGGGGAGCTGTTTTTT. Its translation: CASSLSPGQGSTGELFF.

Concerning this clone itself: The same CDR3 also results from other DNA sequences found in this sample. The chain couples TRBV29-1 to TRBJ2-7; 7 positions match TRBD1. This CDR3 is 12 amino acids long. V shed 6 bases and J 2 bases; nucleotides not matched to a gene: 4. Germline CDR1 reads SQVTM; CDR2 reads ANQGSEA. The CDR3 DNA reads as TGCAGCGTCGCCGGGACAGCCTACGAGCAGTACTTC. It yields the protein CSVAGTAYEQYF.

This clone was detected once. The chain combines TRBV23-1 with TRBJ2-4; the match to TRBD1 covers 9 bases. TRBV23-1 is sorted into the ORF group, with uncertain function. With V trimmed by 0 bases and J by 3 bases, 6 bases remained unmatched. The CDR3 spans 17 residues. The CDR3 is CASSQSGQGLSKNIQYF. For the CDR3, the DNA is TGCGCCAGCAGTCAATCGGGACAGGGTTTGAGCAAAAACATTCAGTACTTC.

On this clone itself: Other DNA sequences in this sample translate to the same CDR3. The chain combines TRBV7-9 with TRBJ2-5; D is ambiguous. V lost 1 base and J lost 5, with 5 bases in between. The CDR3 contains 12 residues. The V gene's germline CDR1 is SEHNR and CDR2 FQNEAQ (reference sequence). CDR3: CASSLDRETQYF. The CDR3 DNA is TGTGCCAGCAGCTTAGACCGTGAGACCCAGTACTTC.

The chain recombines TRBV7-3 with TRBJ2-3, with 8 bases matching TRBD1. V lost 3 bases, J lost 6 bases, and 2 bases stayed unmatched. The CDR3 sequence is 13 residues long. Germline V gives CDR1 SGHTA, CDR2 FQGTGA. The CDR3 sequence: CASSFRGQDTQYF. The CDR3 nucleotides read TGTGCCAGCAGCTTCAGGGGGCAGGATACGCAGTATTTT.

This chain links TRBV11-1 with TRBJ2-5, with 7 bases identical to TRBD1. With V trimmed by 4 bases and J by 2 bases, 4 bases remained unmatched. The germline V gene has CDR1 SGHAT and CDR2 FQDESV (reference sequence). This CDR3 is built from 14 residues. The CDR3: CASSSQGSQETQYF. The CDR3 DNA sequence: TGTGCCAGCAGCTCACAGGGGAGTCAAGAGACCCAGTACTTC.

The chain couples TRBV5-1 to TRBJ2-2; D is ambiguous. V shed 3 bases and J shed 8 bases, with 14 bases lying between them. The germline CDR1 and CDR2 sequences are SGHRS and YFSETQ. This CDR3 has 14 amino acids. In nucleotides, the CDR3 is TGCGCCAGCAGCTCTCGGACCGTTGAGGGGGAGCTGTTTTTT. It specifies CASSSRTVEGELFF.

This clone appeared a single time. V gene TRBV2 combines with J gene TRBJ1-5, with D possibly TRBD1 on 5 matching bases. This CDR3 has 13 amino acids. Germline values: CDR1 SNHLY, CDR2 FYNNEI. V was clipped by 3 bases and J by 9 bases, with 12 bases between them. In DNA, the CDR3 is TGTGCCAGCAGTGAGACAGCCAAGGGGCCCCAGCATTTT. This gives the protein CASSETAKGPQHF. The full variable domain, its missing parts supplied by reference TRBV2 and TRBJ1-5, is EPEVTQTPSHQVTQMGQEVILRCVPISNHLYFYWYRQILGQKVEFLVSFYNNEISEKSEIFDDQFSVERPDGSNFTLKIRSTKLEDSAMYFCASSETAKGPQHFGDGTRLSIL.

This rearrangement joins TRBV7-2 to TRBJ2-7; TRBD2 aligns across 8 bases. This CDR3 spans 14 amino acids. Trimming removed 5 bases from V and 7 bases from J; junction bases left unmatched: 10. Germline loops: CDR1 SGHTA, CDR2 FQGNSA. CDR3 coding DNA: TGTGCCAGCAGCCCAGGCGGGACTAGGGGAGAGCAGTACTTC. Its protein is CASSPGGTRGEQYF. The full variable domain, with the rest looked up from reference TRBV7-2 and TRBJ2-7, is GAGVSQSPSNKVTEKGKDVELRCDPISGHTALYWYRQSLGQGLEFLIYFQGNSAPDKSGLPSDRFSAERTGGSVSTLTIQRTQQEDSAVYLCASSPGGTRGEQYFGPGTRLTVT.

Points on this clone: The sample has other DNA sequences that encode this CDR3 too. The V and J genes are TRBV19 and TRBJ1-6; 9 nucleotides line up with TRBD1. J lost 6 bases, V lost 3 bases, and 6 bases had no gene match. This CDR3 spans 16 amino acids. CDR1 and CDR2 from the germline V gene are LNHDA and SQIVND (reference sequence). The DNA for the CDR3 is TGTGCCAGTAGTATCGGGGACAGGGTGGCTAATTCACCCCTCCACTTT. Translating it yields CASSIGDRVANSPLHF.

J is TRBJ1-4 and V is TRBV2; D not resolved. Germline V CDR1 and CDR2: SNHLY, FYNNEI. This CDR3 spans 15 amino acids. Trimming took 4 bases from V and 4 from J, leaving 13 bases between them. CDR3 amino acids: CASSAAESYNEKLFF. The CDR3 bases are TGTGCCAGCAGTGCCGCGGAAAGTTATAATGAAAAACTGTTTTTT.